This TCR beta chain was documented in a study of cytomegalovirus exposure and HLA in healthy donors. With regard to this clone: Its antigen is currently unknown.

Trimming cost V 7 bases and J 0 bases; bases outside gene matches: 12. Germline CDR1 reads SNHLY; CDR2 reads FYNNEI. The length of the CDR3 is 18 residues. Researchers ran the PCR with 60 Vbeta and 13 Jbeta primers. Here immunoSEQ multiplex PCR was the method, and the copy in TCRdb shows in-frame clones only, minus some. The table shows 150,000 to 180,000 clones, with around three quarters occurring only once. Notes on the study in general: TCR beta V segments were, for the most part, productive about 87% or about 30% of the time in an earlier analysis. In a later analysis, a missense DCLRE1C variant was linked to TCR beta V- and J-gene trimming. TCR beta sequences reportedly predicted most subjects' HLA-A and HLA-B alleles accurately.

The chain joins TRBV2 to TRBJ2-6, with 7 nucleotides matching TRBD1. The source of this sequence is a woman between 40 and 50 years old in good health and CMV-seronegative. The material sequenced was PBMCs. The chain's CDR3 is CASTYHGKGASGANVLTF. The DNA for the CDR3 is TGTGCCAGCACCTATCATGGGAAGGGGGCCTCTGGGGCCAACGTCCTGACTTTC.